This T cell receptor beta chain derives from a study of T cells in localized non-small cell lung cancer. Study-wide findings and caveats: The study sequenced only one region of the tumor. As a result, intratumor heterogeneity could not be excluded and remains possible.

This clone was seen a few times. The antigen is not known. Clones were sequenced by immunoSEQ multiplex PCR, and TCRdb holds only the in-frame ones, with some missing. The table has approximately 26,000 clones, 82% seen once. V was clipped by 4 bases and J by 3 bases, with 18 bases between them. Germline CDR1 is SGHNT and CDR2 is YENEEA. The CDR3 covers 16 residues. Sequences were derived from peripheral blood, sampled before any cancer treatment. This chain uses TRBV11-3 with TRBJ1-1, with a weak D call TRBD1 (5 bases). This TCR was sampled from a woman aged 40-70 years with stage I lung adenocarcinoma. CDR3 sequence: CASSYRMGGRDTEAFF. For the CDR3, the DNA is TGTGCCAGCAGCTACCGAATGGGGGGGAGGGACACTGAAGCTTTCTTT.